This T cell receptor (beta chain) was obtained from a study of somatic mutations in cytotoxic T cells in rheumatoid arthritis. Study-level background: Right after diagnosis, and before any treatment had started, patient peripheral blood (over 28 ml EDTA) was drawn. Study-level findings and limits: The CD8+ clonality of rheumatoid arthritis patients increased with age, whereas that of healthy controls did not. CD8+ T cells showed clonality that did not differ significantly between patients with rheumatoid arthritis and age-matched healthy controls.

The method was immunoSEQ multiplex PCR; TCRdb's version includes in-frame clones alone and lacks a portion of them. The table has approximately 17,000 clones, approximately 84% seen once. The CDR3 consists of 17 residues. Looked up from germline, CDR1 is LGHNT and CDR2 is FRNRAP. The J segment lost 3 bases and the V segment lost 1 base, leaving 8 bases of the junction unmatched. With regard to this clone: Its specificity is not known.

By positive magnetic bead selection, CD4+ and CD8+ cells were isolated, and their purity was checked by flow cytometry. Sequenced sample: CD8+ T cells sorted from blood. This TCR derives from an adult with rheumatoid arthritis. The chain recombines TRBV12-5 with TRBJ1-1; 10 nucleotides agree with TRBD1. The CDR3 bases are TGTGCTAGTGGTTTGGGGGGGACAGGGGAAGTAGACACTGAAGCTTTCTTT. Translating it yields CASGLGGTGEVDTEAFF.